These 16 T cell receptor beta chains originate from one sample sequenced in a study of PD-1 blockade in classical Hodgkin lymphoma (dated by TCRdb to between 2020 and 2021). This sample's time point label indicates: cycle 1 day 1 (C1D1), immediately before nivolumab initiation. Every trial patient had relapsed following autologous stem cell transplantation, and prior brentuximab vedotin exposure was what differed among cohorts A, B and C. The library was obtained by the immunoSEQ multiplex PCR assay. Not all clones reach the TCRdb copy of this immuneACCESS table, which keeps in-frame sequences only. Checked studies attribute under half of the gap to unresolved V genes and leave the rest unexplained. Counted in this sample were about 13,000 clones; approximately 90% of them appeared once. The ten largest clones capture 20% to 25% of the sample. This specimen was peripheral blood mononuclear cells (PBMCs), taken at baseline. The receptors were gathered from a human donor with classical Hodgkin lymphoma.

In its sample, this clone was seen once. V and J are TRBV11-3 and TRBJ2-7, with D perhaps TRBD2 (6 bases). The CDR3 extends over 15 amino acids. V gave up 5 bases and J gave up 5 bases, with 19 bases separating them. CDR1 and CDR2 from the germline V gene are SGHNT and YENEEA. The CDR3 DNA reads TGTGCCAGCAGCCCCGGAGGGGCGGAGCGCAACGAGCAGTACTTC. Translated: CASSPGGAERNEQYF.

CDR3: CASSLGTVHSYEQYF. The CDR3 DNA reads as TGTGCCAGTAGTTTGGGGACAGTCCACTCCTACGAGCAGTACTTC. The rearrangement uses TRBV19 and TRBJ2-7; 7 nucleotides match TRBD1. The CDR3 loop spans 15 amino acids. V lost 5 bases and J lost 0; bases outside the gene matches: 7. Germline lookup yields CDR1 LNHDA and CDR2 SQIVND (reference sequence).

The chain combines TRBV11-2 with TRBJ2-7, with 11 nucleotides matching TRBD2. Per germline, CDR1 SGHAT and CDR2 FQNNGV. V shed 3 bases, J shed 11 bases, and the junction held 3 bases outside the gene matches. The CDR3 sequence is 12 residues long. CDR3 loop: CASSFSGGEEYF. DNA for the CDR3: TGTGCCAGCAGCTTTAGCGGGGGGGAGGAGTACTTC.

The chain links TRBV21-1 to TRBJ2-5. TRBV21-1 is noted as a pseudogene. The CDR3 has 17 amino acids. CDR3 in DNA: TGTGCCAGCATGGGGGGAAGAAGACAGGAGACTAAAGAGACCCAGTACTTC. It codes for CASMGGRRQETKETQYF.

The J gene is TRBJ1-1, the V gene TRBV21-1. TRBV21-1 is labeled a pseudogene. CDR3 length: 16 amino acids. The CDR3 sequence is CASSKGSLGTNTEAFF. The CDR3 DNA reads TGTGCCAGCAGCAAAGGCAGTCTGGGTACGAACACTGAAGCTTTCTTT.

CDR3 in amino acids: CASSPVSLVNTEAFF. CDR3 nucleotides: TGTGCCAGCTCACCAGTCAGTTTGGTGAACACTGAAGCTTTCTTT. The genes are TRBV18 and TRBJ1-1; no firm D call. Between the trimmed V and J ends, which lost 2 bases and 0 bases, there was a span of 10 bases. The CDR3 runs to 15 residues. Germline CDR1 reads KGHSH; CDR2 reads LQKENI.

This chain joins TRBV30 and TRBJ2-7; possibly TRBD2 for D (5 bases). Germline-derived CDR1 and CDR2 are GTSNPN and SVGIG (reference sequence). The CDR3 is 15 amino acids. Trimming cost V 3 bases and J 2 bases, with 17 bases left between them. The CDR3: CAWRPWVGIAYEQYF. The CDR3 DNA reads TGTGCCTGGAGGCCGTGGGTCGGGATCGCCTACGAGCAGTACTTC.

CDR3 amino acids: CSVRTGFSNQPQHF. In DNA form, the CDR3 reads TGCAGCGTTCGGACAGGGTTTAGCAATCAGCCCCAGCATTTT. The chain has TRBV29-1 and TRBJ1-5; the match to TRBD1 covers 8 bases. The length of the CDR3 is 14 residues. Germline loops: CDR1 SQVTM, CDR2 ANQGSEA. The trim removed 5 bases at V and 0 bases at J, leaving 3 bases unmatched.

As for this clone: An end of the junction does not agree with germline; a read error may underlie this. The chain employs TRBV7-9 and TRBJ1-4; 7 nucleotides match TRBD1. CDR1 is SEHNR and CDR2 is FQNEAQ in the germline V gene (reference sequence). CDR3 length: 16 residues. The CDR3 region is CASSVAYRGRDEKLFF. DNA for the CDR3: TGTGCCAGCAGCGTAGCATACAGGGGTCGGGATGAAAAACTGTTTTTT.

CDR3 loop: CASRPRTGEKETQYF. CDR3 coding DNA: TGTGCCAGCAGACCTAGGACAGGGGAGAAAGAGACCCAGTACTTC. The J gene is TRBJ2-5, the V gene TRBV5-4, with 9 bases identical to TRBD1. Germline CDR1 and CDR2: SGHNT and YYREEE (reference sequence). The CDR3 length is 15 residues. The V gene end was trimmed by 5 bases and the J gene end by 3 bases; junction bases not matched to a gene: 8.

J is TRBJ2-3 and V is TRBV19, with D perhaps matching TRBD2 (5 bases). V lost 3 bases, J lost 1 base, and 8 bases lay in between. Germline CDR1 and CDR2: LNHDA and SQIVND (reference sequence). There are 14 residues in the CDR3. The CDR3 nucleotides are TGTGCCAGTAGTATTGGAGGAGGCACAGATACGCAGTATTTT. Amino acids: CASSIGGGTDTQYF.

This clone was seen just once. The chain couples TRBV10-3 to TRBJ2-7; D ambiguous. Germline CDR1 ENHRY, CDR2 SYGVKD. The CDR3 is 14 amino acids. Trimming shortened V by 0 bases and J by 2 bases, and 8 bases separated the two germline ends. The CDR3 coding sequence is TGTGCCATCAGTGAGTCGGTCTTTACCTACGAGCAGTACTTC. Amino acids: CAISESVFTYEQYF.

The chain couples TRBV11-1 to TRBJ2-7; TRBD2 aligns across 11 bases. Looked up from germline, CDR1 is SGHAT and CDR2 is FQDESV (reference sequence). V trimming: 4 bases; J trimming: 1 base; junction bases outside the gene matches: 6. This CDR3 contains 16 residues. The CDR3 loop reads CASSSPGTSGSYEQYF. The CDR3 nucleotides read TGTGCCAGCAGCTCCCCCGGGACTAGCGGATCCTACGAGCAGTACTTC.

This clone has a handful of counts. This chain links TRBV19 with TRBJ1-6; maybe TRBD1 (6 bases). CDR3 length: 14 amino acids. V shed 10 bases and J shed 5 bases, with 15 bases lying between them. Per germline, CDR1 LNHDA and CDR2 SQIVND (reference sequence). This CDR3 is CANEAKGDNSPLHF. DNA for the CDR3: TGTGCCAATGAAGCCAAGGGGGATAATTCACCCCTCCACTTT.

The V call is TRBV7-6, the J call TRBJ2-7; D unresolved. This CDR3 region has 14 residues. V was shortened by 4 bases and J by 1 base, with 11 bases between the two germline ends. The germline CDR1 and CDR2 sequences are SGHVS and FNYEAQ. The DNA of the CDR3 is TGTGCCAGCAGCTCTCTAGGACGGTCCTACGAGCAGTACTTC. It codes for CASSSLGRSYEQYF.

The CDR3: CASSATRFFKTEIESEAFF. The DNA of the CDR3 is TGCGCCAGCAGTGCCACCAGATTTTTCAAGACGGAGATAGAGTCTGAAGCTTTCTTT. J is TRBJ1-1 and V is TRBV10-1; D is uncertain. V shed 4 bases and J shed 6 bases, with 30 bases lying between them. This CDR3 spans 19 amino acids. Germline V gives CDR1 WNHNN, CDR2 SYGVQD (reference sequence).